Following are 14 T cell receptor beta chains from one sample sequenced in a study of regulatory T cells in long-lasting Graves disease. Specified time point: newly diagnosed GD, antithyroid drugs for less than 3 months. RNA from PBMCs was the source of the TCR library. CDR3-region Arm-PCR and iRepertoire HTBI primers produced the TCR beta libraries. MiXCR, applied by TCRdb to the multiplex PCR reads, yields one record per CDR3 protein. Among 540,000 or so distinct CDR3 sequences, roughly 14% were seen once, and the ten largest hold approximately 9.3%. These sequences were also reported in another study, on T cells in Graves' hyperthyroidism and ophthalmopathy.

The sample was peripheral blood mononuclear cells (PBMCs), taken at new diagnosis, from a patient treated with antithyroid drugs. The receptors were gathered from a man in his thirties or forties with Graves disease.

This chain links TRBV19 with TRBJ1-1; 7 nucleotides line up with TRBD1. The CDR3 spans 17 residues. Trimming removed 9 bases from V and 6 bases from J; junction bases left unmatched: 22. Germline CDR1 reads LNHDA; CDR2 reads SQIVND (reference sequence). CDR3 sequence (DNA): TGTGCCAGCCAAGACAGGGTTTTGTCGCGTCGGGGGGCTGAAGCTTTCTTT. This translates into CASQDRVLSRRGAEAFF.

This clonotype was counted many times. This chain joins TRBV30 and TRBJ2-1, with 10 bases fitting TRBD2. The CDR3 loop spans 15 amino acids. The V gene end was trimmed by 8 bases and the J gene end by 8 bases; junction bases not matched to a gene: 15. CDR1 is GTSNPN, CDR2 SVGIG, per germline (reference sequence). The CDR3 sequence is CAHLAGVHSGDEQFF. CDR3 nucleotides: TGTGCCCACCTAGCGGGAGTACATTCAGGGGATGAGCAGTTCTTC.

This clonotype showed up many times. This chain uses TRBV29-1 with TRBJ1-5; unclear D gene. There are 14 residues in the CDR3. V lost 5 bases and J 2 bases, leaving 13 bases between the germline ends. Germline CDR1 is SQVTM and CDR2 is ANQGSEA. The CDR3 sequence is CSVPSGIGNQPQHF. CDR3 nucleotide sequence: TGCAGCGTTCCGTCCGGGATCGGCAATCAGCCCCAGCATTTT.

This rearrangement joins TRBV30 to TRBJ2-2; D possibly corresponds to TRBD1 (6 bases). The CDR3 loop spans 14 amino acids. Deletions cut 4 bases from V and 15 bases from J, with 24 bases between. Germline CDR1 reads GTSNPN; CDR2 reads SVGIG (reference sequence). In DNA, the CDR3 is TGTGCCTGGACATCGGACAGCCTCACTTTGAAGGTGTTTTTT. This codes for CAWTSDSLTLKVFF.

The rearrangement uses TRBV11-3 and TRBJ2-3, with 9 positions matching TRBD2. Germline lookup yields CDR1 SGHNT and CDR2 YENEEA. Trimming at V came to 8 bases and at J to 0 bases, leaving 3 bases not matched to a gene. The CDR3 is 14 amino acids. The CDR3 DNA sequence: TGTGCCAGCGGACTAGCGCCCAGCACAGATACGCAGTATTTT. Translation gives CASGLAPSTDTQYF.

In this sample, this clonotype turned up many times. The chain is built from TRBV6-1 and TRBJ2-7, with D possibly matching TRBD2 (6 bases). With 11 bases removed from V and 4 bases from J, the gap between germline ends came to 12 bases. The CDR3 length is 11 residues. Germline CDR1 is MNHNS and CDR2 is SASEGT. The CDR3 protein is CAAGGGYEQYF. CDR3 nucleotide sequence: TGTGCCGCTGGGGGAGGTTACGAGCAGTACTTC.

This clonotype was recorded a few times. The junction and the germline gene differ at one end; a read error may be behind it. The gene calls are TRBV12-3 or TRBV12-4 and TRBJ1-3; D might be TRBD1 (5 bases). The length of the CDR3 is 14 residues. DNA for the CDR3: TGTGCCAGCACCCTTGGGGGTAGTGGAAACACCATATACTTT. It translates to CASTLGGSGNTIYF.

There are many counts of this clonotype. The rearrangement links TRBV12-3 or TRBV12-4 to TRBJ1-5, with a weak D call TRBD1 (6 bases). Trimming took 1 base from V and 6 from J, leaving 13 bases between them. There are 15 residues in the CDR3. The CDR3 region is CASSLEGTIGQPQHF. In DNA, the CDR3 is TGTGCCAGCAGTTTAGAAGGGACAATCGGTCAGCCCCAGCATTTT.

There are many counts of this clonotype. J is TRBJ2-1 and V is TRBV12-3 or TRBV12-4; the D gene is possibly TRBD2 (5 bases). With 4 bases removed from V and 5 bases from J, the gap between germline ends came to 15 bases. CDR3 length: 15 amino acids. The CDR3 region is CASSSYPDGNNEQFF. The CDR3 nucleotides are TGTGCCAGCAGTTCCTACCCGGACGGGAACAATGAGCAGTTCTTC.

The gene calls are TRBV5-1 and TRBJ1-6, with D possibly being TRBD1 (6 bases). The length of the CDR3 is 15 residues. Germline V gene sequence: CDR1 SGHRS, CDR2 YFSETQ. The V and J ends lost 1 base and 5 bases respectively, with 10 bases between them. CDR3 sequence reads: CASSLRGQDNSPLHF. In DNA, the CDR3 is TGCGCCAGCAGCTTGAGGGGACAAGATAATTCACCCCTCCACTTT.

This clonotype was counted many times. The chain links TRBV12-3 or TRBV12-4 to TRBJ2-7; 14 positions match TRBD2. This CDR3 spans 15 amino acids. Trimming took 4 bases from V and 5 from J; bases not matched to a gene: 4. This CDR3 reads CASSWGTSGSDEQYF. The CDR3 nucleotides read TGTGCCAGCAGTTGGGGGACTAGCGGGAGCGACGAGCAGTACTTC.

This clonotype was seen many times. The chain uses TRBV20-1 and TRBJ1-2; possible D gene TRBD1, 5 bases. Trimming removed 6 bases from V and 0 bases from J, with 14 bases in between. The CDR3 length is 14 residues. Germline assignment: CDR1 DFQATT and CDR2 SNEGSKA (reference sequence). As DNA, the CDR3 is TGCAGTGCGGCCGGGACCTTAACTAACTATGGCTACACCTTC. Encoded protein: CSAAGTLTNYGYTF.

In regard to this clonotype: A far more abundant clone sits one base away, making this likely a read error. The chain has TRBV12-3 or TRBV12-4 and TRBJ1-5, with D possibly being TRBD1 (5 bases). The V end was cut by 6 bases, the J end by 0 bases, with 6 bases between. The CDR3 has 13 residues. The CDR3, as DNA: TGTGCCAGCAGGGACATTAGCAATCAGCCCCAGCATTTT. Protein sequence: CASRDISNQPQHF.

The chain recombines TRBV19 with TRBJ1-1; weak D call: TRBD1 (5 bases). The CDR3 covers 16 residues. Per germline, CDR1 LNHDA and CDR2 SQIVND (reference sequence). Trimming cost V 0 bases and J 5 bases, with 16 bases left between them. The CDR3 nucleotides read TGTGCCAGTAGTATAGAACTAAACGAGGGGAGGACTGAAGCTTTCTTT. This sequence encodes CASSIELNEGRTEAFF.